This entry lists 20 T cell receptor beta chains sequenced from one sample in a study of CD8 T cells in Susac syndrome (dated by TCRdb to the late 2010s). The library was prepared using the immunoSEQ multiplex PCR assay. RNA was extracted using the RNeasy kit, and roughly 0.5 to 1 microgram was reverse transcribed with random hexamers. Starting from the raw public reads, TCRdb applied fastp trimming at Q25, assembled clones with MiXCR and retained in-frame beta chains. Each CDR3 protein gets just one entry, which takes the most common genes and DNA from the rows behind it. The sample includes 150,000 to 160,000 distinct CDR3 sequences, with 94% observed a single time. The biggest ten clones account for over 0.2% of the sample. Sample: CD8+ T cells from PBMCs. These receptors all come from a human donor with multiple sclerosis.

The chain combines TRBV7-3 with TRBJ1-1; D is perhaps TRBD1 (5 bases). V was trimmed by 5 bases and J by 3 bases, leaving 13 bases between them. Germline lookup yields CDR1 SGHTA and CDR2 FQGTGA. The CDR3 contains 14 residues. CDR3: CASSARLGDTEAFF. CDR3 nucleotide sequence: TGTGCCAGCAGCGCCCGGTTGGGGGACACTGAAGCTTTCTTT.

The DNA of the CDR3 is TGTGCCAGTAGTATGAGGACAGGGACCCAAGAGACCCAGTACTTC. Translating it yields CASSMRTGTQETQYF. The chain has TRBV19 and TRBJ2-5, with 8 nucleotides matching TRBD1. The CDR3 covers 15 residues. V gave up 3 bases and J gave up 1 base; unmatched junction bases: 4. Germline CDR1 LNHDA, CDR2 SQIVND (reference sequence).

The chain carries TRBV27 and TRBJ2-3; possible D gene TRBD1, 6 bases. CDR1 MNHEY and CDR2 SMNVEV come from the germline V gene (reference sequence). The CDR3 is 14 residues long. Trimming cost V 7 bases and J 4 bases, with 15 bases left between them. CDR3 bases: TGTGCCAGCACCCCAACAGGGTCTGCAGATACGCAGTATTTT. This translates into CASTPTGSADTQYF.

This chain uses TRBV27 with TRBJ1-6; D gene ambiguous. Per germline, CDR1 MNHEY and CDR2 SMNVEV (reference sequence). Trimming left V 2 bases short and J 3 bases short, with 14 bases between. The CDR3 sequence is 17 residues long. CDR3: CASSLTILQNYNSPLHF. The CDR3 nucleotides read TGTGCCAGCAGTTTAACCATATTACAGAACTATAATTCACCCCTCCACTTT.

The V gene is TRBV9, the J gene TRBJ1-1; no firm D call. The ends were cut back, 0 bases at V and 7 bases at J, with 13 bases in the middle. The CDR3 contains 14 residues. The germline CDR1 and CDR2 sequences are SGDLS and YYNGEE. CDR3 in amino acids: CASSVAGSGREAFF. Here the CDR3 DNA reads TGTGCCAGCAGCGTAGCGGGTTCGGGTCGTGAAGCTTTCTTT.

This chain connects TRBV7-3 to TRBJ2-1, with D uncertain. Trimming removed 2 bases from V and 6 bases from J, with 11 bases in between. Germline V gene lookup returns CDR1 SGHTA and CDR2 FQGTGA. The CDR3 is 14 amino acids. The CDR3 sequence: CASSLLGYGNEQFF. Here the CDR3 DNA reads TGTGCCAGCAGCTTACTGGGCTATGGCAATGAGCAGTTCTTC.

This chain uses TRBV7-2 with TRBJ2-3; no firm D call. The germline V gene has CDR1 SGHTA and CDR2 FQGNSA. The CDR3 is 15 residues long. Trimming pared 4 bases from V and 1 base from J, leaving 12 bases between. The CDR3 bases are TGTGCCAGCAGCTGGGTGGGTACAGGCACAGATACGCAGTATTTT. It encodes CASSWVGTGTDTQYF.

V usage is TRBV10-3 and J usage is TRBJ2-7, with 7 bases aligning to TRBD1. V shed 0 bases and J 4 bases; nucleotides not matched to a gene: 6. The CDR3 sequence is 15 residues long. CDR1 ENHRY and CDR2 SYGVKD come from the germline V gene. In DNA form, the CDR3 reads TGTGCCATCAGTGAGTCAGGGGACAGCAGTTACGAGCAGTACTTC. Amino acid sequence: CAISESGDSSYEQYF.

The chain combines TRBV6-2 or TRBV6-3 with TRBJ1-4; TRBD1 is a possible D gene (6 bases). The V end lost 4 bases, the J end lost 2 bases, and 23 bases lay between the germline ends. Germline CDR1 is MNHEY and CDR2 is SVGEGT. There are 19 residues in the CDR3. In nucleotides, the CDR3 is TGTGCCAGCAGTTCACGCGAAACAGGGCCTCAAGGGACTAATGAAAAACTGTTTTTT. Translating gives CASSSRETGPQGTNEKLFF.

The chain uses TRBV3-1 and TRBJ1-1; D not resolved. V was cut by 0 bases and J by 10 bases, with 12 bases left in between. The CDR3 consists of 13 residues. CDR1 is LGHDT, CDR2 YNNKEL, per germline (reference sequence). The CDR3 sequence: CASSQDAREVAFF. CDR3 DNA: TGTGCCAGCAGCCAAGATGCTAGGGAGGTAGCTTTCTTT.

V gene TRBV30 combines with J gene TRBJ2-7, with 11 bases fitting TRBD1. Germline trimming cut 2 bases from V and 6 bases from J; bases unmatched to any gene: 3. The V gene's germline CDR1 is GTSNPN and CDR2 SVGIG (reference sequence). The CDR3 has 13 amino acids. The CDR3 is CAWSPGTGGEQYF. The CDR3 coding sequence is TGTGCCTGGAGTCCAGGGACAGGGGGCGAGCAGTACTTC. Complete variable domain (other parts from reference TRBV30 and TRBJ2-7): SQTIHQWPATLVQPVGSPLSLECTVEGTSNPNLYWYRQAAGRGLQLLFYSVGIGQISSEVPQNLSASRPQDRQFILSSKKLLLSDSGFYLCAWSPGTGGEQYFGPGTRLTVT.

This sequence joins TRBV4-3 and TRBJ2-1; D unresolved. Germline V CDR1 and CDR2: LGHNA, YSLEER. The CDR3 totals 13 residues. V shed 1 base and J shed 10 bases, with 11 bases lying between them. The CDR3 spells CASSQVPRSEQFF. CDR3 DNA sequence: TGCGCCAGCAGCCAAGTACCCCGGAGCGAGCAGTTCTTC.

The chain has TRBV9 and TRBJ2-2, with TRBD2 matching over 8 bases. V lost 0 bases to trimming and J lost 6 bases; unmatched junction nucleotides: 7. Germline V CDR1 and CDR2: SGDLS, YYNGEE. The CDR3 is made up of 16 amino acids. CDR3 loop: CASSVGRYGRAGELFF. The CDR3 DNA sequence: TGTGCCAGCAGCGTAGGAAGATACGGGAGGGCCGGGGAGCTGTTTTTT.

The chain employs TRBV29-1 and TRBJ2-1; TRBD1 aligns across 8 bases. The CDR3 extends over 14 amino acids. V shed 7 bases, J shed 8 bases, and the junction held 13 bases outside the gene matches. Germline loops: CDR1 SQVTM, CDR2 ANQGSEA. Here the CDR3 reads CSAKHGDRLDEQFF. The DNA of the CDR3 is TGCAGCGCCAAGCATGGGGACAGGTTGGATGAGCAGTTCTTC.

The V and J genes are TRBV6-6 and TRBJ1-2, with D possibly being TRBD1 (5 bases). Germline V CDR1 and CDR2: MNHNY, SVGAGI (reference sequence). CDR3 length: 14 residues. V lost 6 bases and J lost 2, with 13 bases in between. CDR3 region: CASRQQDPNYGYTF. The CDR3 coding sequence is TGTGCCAGCAGGCAACAGGACCCAAACTATGGCTACACCTTC.

The chain recombines TRBV20-1 with TRBJ2-7; D is ambiguous. The CDR3 spans 14 residues. CDR1 and CDR2 from the germline V gene are DFQATT and SNEGSKA (reference sequence). Trimming cost V 3 bases and J 0 bases, with 12 bases left between them. The CDR3 sequence is CSASNGESSYEQYF. Here the CDR3 DNA reads TGCAGTGCTAGTAATGGGGAAAGCTCCTACGAGCAGTACTTC.

The J gene is TRBJ2-1, the V gene TRBV20-1, with no clear D. CDR3 length: 16 residues. V lost 0 bases and J 5 bases, leaving 17 bases between the germline ends. In germline, CDR1 is DFQATT, CDR2 SNEGSKA (reference sequence). The CDR3 protein is CSARDLVSFSDNEQFF. The CDR3 nucleotides read TGCAGTGCTAGAGATCTTGTTAGCTTCAGTGACAATGAGCAGTTCTTC.

J is TRBJ1-2 and V is TRBV30; TRBD1 might be the D (6 bases). V dropped 3 bases and J dropped 7 bases, with 24 bases sitting between them. There are 16 residues in the CDR3. Germline assignment: CDR1 GTSNPN and CDR2 SVGIG (reference sequence). CDR3 DNA sequence: TGTGCCTGGAGAAATGTCTTTGGGACACCCGGCGGTGGCTACACCTTC. Its protein is CAWRNVFGTPGGGYTF.

The chain has TRBV20-1 and TRBJ1-6, with TRBD1 matching 8 bases. V dropped 1 base and J dropped 5; count of bases not matched to a gene: 13. The CDR3 spans 18 residues. CDR1 is DFQATT and CDR2 is SNEGSKA in the germline V gene (reference sequence). CDR3 DNA: TGCAGTGCTAGAGCTAACCACCGACAGGGGCCGAATAATTCACCCCTCCACTTT. Its translation is CSARANHRQGPNNSPLHF.

The rearrangement uses TRBV10-3 and TRBJ2-2; a possible D gene is TRBD1 (7 bases). Trimming took 7 bases from V and 6 from J, leaving 15 bases between them. CDR1 is ENHRY and CDR2 is SYGVKD in the germline V gene. The CDR3 length is 14 residues. This CDR3 reads CAITSTGEAGELFF. The CDR3 DNA reads as TGTGCCATCACCAGTACAGGGGAGGCCGGGGAGCTGTTTTTT.